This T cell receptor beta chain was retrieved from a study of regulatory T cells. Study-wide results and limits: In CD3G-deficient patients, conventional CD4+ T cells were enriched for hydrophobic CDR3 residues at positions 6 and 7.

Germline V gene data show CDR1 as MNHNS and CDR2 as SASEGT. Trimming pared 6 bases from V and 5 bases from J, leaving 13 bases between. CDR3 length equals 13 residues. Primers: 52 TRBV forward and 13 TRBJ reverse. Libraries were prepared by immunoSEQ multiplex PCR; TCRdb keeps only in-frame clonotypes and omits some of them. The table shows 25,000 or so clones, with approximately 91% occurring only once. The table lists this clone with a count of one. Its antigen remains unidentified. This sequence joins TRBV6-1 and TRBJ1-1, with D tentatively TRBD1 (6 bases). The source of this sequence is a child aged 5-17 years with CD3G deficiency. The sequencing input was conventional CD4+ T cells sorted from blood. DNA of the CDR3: TGTGCCAGCAGAAATACAGGGAGAACTGAAGCTTTCTTT. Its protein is CASRNTGRTEAFF.